Listed here are 10 T cell receptor beta chains from one sample, sequenced in a study of blood T cells in healthy people across ages. A second roughly 6 to 12 cycle PCR used barcoded and J-beta primers. From the 5' RACE reads, TCRdb called clonotypes with MiXCR, one entry per CDR3 protein. The sample shows more than 650,000 distinct CDR3 sequences, 20% to 25% of them seen only once. The sample consisted of blood. The source of these receptors is a man in his 70s in good health.

The J gene is TRBJ2-2, the V gene TRBV4-3, with 8 bases aligning to TRBD2. Germline assignment: CDR1 LGHNA and CDR2 YSLEER. The CDR3 is 15 amino acids. Trimming removed 0 bases from V and 5 bases from J; junction bases left unmatched: 2. The CDR3 here is CASSQDSGGTGELFF. CDR3 DNA sequence: TGCGCCAGCAGCCAAGACTCGGGAGGGACCGGGGAGCTGTTTTTT.

This clonotype showed up just a few times. The genes are TRBV6-5 and TRBJ2-3; perhaps TRBD2 as D (5 bases). In germline, CDR1 is MNHEY, CDR2 SVGAGI. Trimming removed 10 bases at V and 0 bases at J, with 14 bases between. This CDR3 region has 14 residues. The DNA of the CDR3 is TGTGCCATAGGGAGAGGCCTAAGCACAGATACGCAGTATTTT. Its protein is CAIGRGLSTDTQYF.

This clonotype was detected many times. This chain connects TRBV5-1 to TRBJ2-1; D is unclear. The germline V gene has CDR1 SGHRS and CDR2 YFSETQ. The CDR3 consists of 14 residues. The V end was cut by 0 bases, the J end by 7 bases, with 11 bases between. The CDR3 reads CASSLGAQVNEQFF. CDR3 in DNA: TGCGCCAGCAGCTTGGGGGCCCAGGTGAATGAGCAGTTCTTC.

The chain has TRBV19 and TRBJ2-7; weak D call: TRBD1 (6 bases). V lost 3 bases and J 2 bases, leaving 14 bases between the germline ends. This CDR3 has 15 amino acids. Germline V lookup: CDR1 LNHDA, CDR2 SQIVND (reference sequence). CDR3 region: CASSMGETGPYEQYF. In nucleotides, the CDR3 is TGTGCCAGTAGTATGGGTGAGACAGGACCCTACGAGCAGTACTTC.

The J gene is TRBJ1-6, the V gene TRBV20-1; 7 bases map to TRBD1. Germline V CDR1 and CDR2: DFQATT, SNEGSKA (reference sequence). Trimming removed 3 bases from V and 5 bases from J; junction bases left unmatched: 7. CDR3 length: 15 residues. CDR3 sequence (DNA): TGCAGTGCTAGGCCCTCGGGACAGAATAATTCACCCCTCCACTTT. Translated: CSARPSGQNNSPLHF.

This clonotype has only a few counts. The J gene is TRBJ2-4, the V gene TRBV7-2; D remains ambiguous. V gave up 5 bases and J gave up 0 bases, with 14 bases separating them. The CDR3 has 16 residues. Germline CDR1 SGHTA, CDR2 FQGNSA. DNA of the CDR3: TGTGCCAGCAGCCCCCGGACGGATCTAGCCAAAAACATTCAGTACTTC. Residues: CASSPRTDLAKNIQYF.

This clonotype was seen only a few times. The CDR3 region is CASSLTGRPGELFF. DNA for the CDR3: TGTGCCAGCAGCCTGACAGGGAGGCCGGGGGAGCTGTTTTTT. This chain connects TRBV12-3 or TRBV12-4 to TRBJ2-2; D might be TRBD1 (7 bases). The CDR3 sequence is 14 residues long. V shed 6 bases and J shed 8 bases, with 16 bases lying between them.

CDR3: CASSSPKVQFF. The DNA of the CDR3 is TGTGCCAGCAGCTCCCCCAAGGTTCAGTTCTTC. The genes are TRBV7-2 and TRBJ2-1; D is uncertain. V was clipped by 4 bases and J by 13 bases, with 11 bases between them. The CDR3 runs to 11 residues. The V gene's germline CDR1 is SGHTA and CDR2 FQGNSA.

The V and J genes are TRBV29-1 and TRBJ2-1; the match to TRBD2 covers 11 bases. Trimming removed 3 bases from V and 9 bases from J; junction bases left unmatched: 13. Germline V gene sequence: CDR1 SQVTM, CDR2 ANQGSEA. The CDR3 runs to 16 residues. The CDR3: CSVEGGGLAALSEQFF. In DNA form, the CDR3 reads TGCAGCGTTGAGGGAGGGGGACTAGCGGCCCTTTCTGAGCAGTTCTTC.

The chain is built from TRBV25-1 and TRBJ2-7; 9 nucleotides align to TRBD1. Germline values: CDR1 MGHDK, CDR2 SYGVNS. The V segment lost 6 bases and the J segment 6 bases; nucleotides outside the gene matches: 12. This CDR3 is 15 amino acids long. CDR3 nucleotide sequence: TGTGCCAGCAGGGCCTCGGGGGACAGGGCTCTCGAGCAGTACTTC. Translated, it gives CASRASGDRALEQYF.